This TCR beta chain was recorded in a study of vaccination effects on CD4 cells after COVID-19. Overall study context: Each participant was administered two doses of either the BNT162b2 or the mRNA-1273 vaccine. General study findings and limits: Pronounced clonal contraction occurred in clones induced by infection and by vaccine late after vaccination.

With respect to this clone: Its antigen is unidentified.

Antigen-specific CD4+ T cells were expanded with viral peptide pools in the ViraFEST assay before sequencing. After around 10 days in culture, the CD4+ T cells were isolated. Assay used: immunoSEQ multiplex PCR; TCRdb lists only in-frame clones, some missing. Counted here are 50,000 to 65,000 clones, 80% to 85% occurring once; the ten biggest clones make up roughly 2.2%. This receptor was taken from a human donor who received a COVID-19 vaccine. The source material was CD4+ T cells from PBMCs cultured with HCoV-229E spike peptides, sampled before COVID-19 vaccination.

The CDR3 protein is CASSLDRANTGELFF. The CDR3 bases are TGCGCCAGCAGCTTGGACAGGGCAAACACCGGGGAGCTGTTTTTT. The J gene is TRBJ2-2, the V gene TRBV5-1, with a possible D match to TRBD1 (6 bases). This CDR3 spans 15 amino acids. Germline CDR1 reads SGHRS; CDR2 reads YFSETQ. Trimming left V 0 bases short and J 2 bases short, with 8 bases between.